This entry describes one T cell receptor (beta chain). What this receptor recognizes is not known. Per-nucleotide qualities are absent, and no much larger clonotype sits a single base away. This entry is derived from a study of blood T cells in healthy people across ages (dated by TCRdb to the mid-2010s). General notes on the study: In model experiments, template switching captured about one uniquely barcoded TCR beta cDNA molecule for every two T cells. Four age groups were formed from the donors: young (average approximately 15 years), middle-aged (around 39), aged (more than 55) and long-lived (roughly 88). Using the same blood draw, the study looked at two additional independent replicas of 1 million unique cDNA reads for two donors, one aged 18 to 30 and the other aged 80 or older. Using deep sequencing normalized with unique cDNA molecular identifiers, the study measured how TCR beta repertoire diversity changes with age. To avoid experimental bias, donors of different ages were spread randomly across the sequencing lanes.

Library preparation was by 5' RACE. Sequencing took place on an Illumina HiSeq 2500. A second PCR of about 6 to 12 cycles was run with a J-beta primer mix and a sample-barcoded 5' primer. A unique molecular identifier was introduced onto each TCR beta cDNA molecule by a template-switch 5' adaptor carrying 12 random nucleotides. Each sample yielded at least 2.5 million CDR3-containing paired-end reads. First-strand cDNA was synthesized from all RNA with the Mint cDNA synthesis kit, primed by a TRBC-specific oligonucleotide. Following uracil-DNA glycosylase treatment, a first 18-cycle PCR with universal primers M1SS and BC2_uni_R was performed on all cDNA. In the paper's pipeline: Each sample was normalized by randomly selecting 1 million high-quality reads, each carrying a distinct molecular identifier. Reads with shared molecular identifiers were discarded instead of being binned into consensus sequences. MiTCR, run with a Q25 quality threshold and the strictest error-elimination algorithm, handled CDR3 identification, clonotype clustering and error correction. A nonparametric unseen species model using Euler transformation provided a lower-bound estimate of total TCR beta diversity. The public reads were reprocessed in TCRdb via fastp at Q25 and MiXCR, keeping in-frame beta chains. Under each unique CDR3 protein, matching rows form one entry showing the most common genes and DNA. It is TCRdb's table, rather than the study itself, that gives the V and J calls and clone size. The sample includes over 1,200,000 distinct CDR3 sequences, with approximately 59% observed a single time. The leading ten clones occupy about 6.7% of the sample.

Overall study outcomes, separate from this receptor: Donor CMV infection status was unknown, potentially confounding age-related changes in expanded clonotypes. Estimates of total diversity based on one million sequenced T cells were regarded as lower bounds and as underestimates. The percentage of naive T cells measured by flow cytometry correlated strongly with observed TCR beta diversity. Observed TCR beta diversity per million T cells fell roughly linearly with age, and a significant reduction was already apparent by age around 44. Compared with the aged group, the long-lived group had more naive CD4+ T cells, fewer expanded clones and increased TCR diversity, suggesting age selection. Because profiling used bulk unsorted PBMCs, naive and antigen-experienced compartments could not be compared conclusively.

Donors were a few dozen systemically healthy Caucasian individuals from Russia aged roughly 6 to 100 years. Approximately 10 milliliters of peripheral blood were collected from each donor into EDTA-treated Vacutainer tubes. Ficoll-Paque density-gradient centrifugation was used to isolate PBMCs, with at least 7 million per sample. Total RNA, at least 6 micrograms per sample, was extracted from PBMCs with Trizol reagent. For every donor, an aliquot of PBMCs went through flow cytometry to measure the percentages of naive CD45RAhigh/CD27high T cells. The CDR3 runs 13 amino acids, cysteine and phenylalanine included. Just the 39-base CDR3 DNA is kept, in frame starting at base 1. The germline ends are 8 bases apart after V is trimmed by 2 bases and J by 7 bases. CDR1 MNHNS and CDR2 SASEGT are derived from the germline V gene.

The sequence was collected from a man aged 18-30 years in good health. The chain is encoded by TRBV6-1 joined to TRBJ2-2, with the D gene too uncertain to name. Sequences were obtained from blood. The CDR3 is CASSEFLSGELFF. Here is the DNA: TGTGCCAGCAGTGAATTTCTCAGCGGGGAGCTGTTTTTT.